What follows are 27 T cell receptor beta chains derived from one specimen sequenced in a study of T cells in Graves' hyperthyroidism and ophthalmopathy. RNA transcripts gave rise to amplified TCR beta CDR3 regions. HTBI primers drove first-round RT-PCR of the TCR CDR3. TCRdb re-analysed the multiplex PCR reads in MiXCR, keeping a single row per CDR3 protein. The repertoire holds about 610,000 distinct CDR3 sequences, with roughly 14% as singletons. Material for sequencing was blood. Every receptor here comes from a woman in her forties with Graves' ophthalmopathy.

V usage is TRBV6-1 and J usage is TRBJ2-7; TRBD1 matches 8 bases. The CDR3 length is 13 residues. Unmatched junction bases numbered 7, after V lost 6 bases and J lost 6 bases. Germline-derived CDR1 and CDR2 are MNHNS and SASEGT. The CDR3 reads CASRGQAWAEQYF. The DNA of the CDR3 is TGTGCCAGCAGGGGACAGGCTTGGGCCGAGCAGTACTTC.

This clonotype was recorded many times. The chain combines TRBV5-1 with TRBJ2-7, with TRBD1 as a possible D gene (6 bases). V lost 4 bases and J 2 bases, leaving 16 bases between the germline ends. Germline V gives CDR1 SGHRS, CDR2 YFSETQ. The CDR3 is made up of 15 amino acids. Here the CDR3 reads CASSRLPQGPYEQYF. The CDR3 nucleotides read TGCGCCAGCAGCCGCCTCCCACAGGGCCCCTACGAGCAGTACTTC.

This clonotype appeared many times. The chain has TRBV28 and TRBJ1-2; TRBD1 agrees at 12 bases. The CDR3 covers 15 residues. Trimming took 3 bases from V and 7 from J; bases not matched to a gene: 6. Per germline, CDR1 MDHEN and CDR2 SYDVKM. The CDR3 nucleotides read TGTGCCAGCAGTTTGAAGGGGACAGGGGGCCCTGGCTACACCTTC. Its protein product is CASSLKGTGGPGYTF.

This clonotype was picked up many times. The CDR3 DNA reads as TGTGCCAGCAGCTTAGCCCCCGGGACAGGGTATGGCTACACCTTC. Translating it yields CASSLAPGTGYGYTF. The chain couples TRBV7-2 to TRBJ1-2, with TRBD1 identical over 9 bases. J was trimmed by 5 bases and V by 0 bases; bases with no gene match: 4. This CDR3 comprises 15 residues. Germline assignment: CDR1 SGHTA and CDR2 FQGNSA.

This clonotype was picked up a small number of times. This rearrangement joins TRBV4-2 to TRBJ1-2; TRBD1 matches at 7 bases. Unmatched junction bases numbered 7, after V lost 8 bases and J lost 4 bases. Germline CDR1 and CDR2: LGHNA and YNFKEQ. CDR3 length: 13 amino acids. Written as DNA, the CDR3 is TGTGCCAGCGAAAGGGACAGCGGCTATGGCTACACCTTC. This sequence encodes CASERDSGYGYTF.

At least ten counts were recorded for this clonotype. The rearrangement joins TRBV6-1 to TRBJ1-1; no reliable D call. The V end was cut by 8 bases, the J end by 4 bases, with 14 bases between. The germline V gene has CDR1 MNHNS and CDR2 SASEGT. The CDR3 has 13 residues. The CDR3 DNA is TGTGCCAGCTCGAGAACCTTGGGCACTGAAGCTTTCTTT. Encoded protein: CASSRTLGTEAFF.

This clonotype showed up just a few times. V is TRBV14 and J is TRBJ1-1; D is perhaps TRBD1 (6 bases). CDR3 size: 15 residues. Per the germline V gene, CDR1 is SGHDN and CDR2 is FVKESK. V was clipped by 0 bases and J by 9 bases, with 17 bases between them. The CDR3 sequence is CASSQEITRGPKAFF. The DNA of the CDR3 is TGTGCCAGCAGCCAAGAAATTACTCGGGGGCCTAAAGCTTTCTTT.

This clonotype has a count of ten or more. V is TRBV20-1 and J is TRBJ2-5; D perhaps matches TRBD2 (6 bases). V was shortened by 5 bases and J by 2 bases, with 12 bases between the two germline ends. The V gene's germline CDR1 is DFQATT and CDR2 SNEGSKA (reference sequence). The CDR3 is 13 residues long. CDR3 nucleotide sequence: TGCAGTGCTGATGGAGGGACGCAAGAGACCCAGTACTTC. Residues: CSADGGTQETQYF.

This clonotype was picked up many times. V gene TRBV12-3 or TRBV12-4 combines with J gene TRBJ2-7; TRBD1 is a possible D gene (5 bases). V dropped 6 bases and J dropped 1 base, with 13 bases sitting between them. The CDR3 consists of 14 residues. CDR3 nucleotide sequence: TGTGCCAGCAGCAAATCAGGGTCATCCTACGAGCAGTACTTC. Translated, it gives CASSKSGSSYEQYF.

This clonotype was counted ten times or more. The J gene is TRBJ1-2, the V gene TRBV12-3 or TRBV12-4; maybe TRBD1 (5 bases). The CDR3 runs 12 residues. The ends were cut back, 6 bases at V and 4 bases at J, with 9 bases in the middle. The CDR3 nucleotides read TGTGCCAGCAGCCGGACAATCTATGGCTACACCTTC. Encoded protein: CASSRTIYGYTF.

The V gene is TRBV7-9, the J gene TRBJ1-1; D is unclear. V was clipped by 5 bases and J by 0 bases, with 13 bases between them. Germline loops: CDR1 SEHNR, CDR2 FQNEAQ (reference sequence). The CDR3 extends over 15 amino acids. The CDR3 nucleotides read TGTGCCAGCAGCAACCAAGGTCTCATGAACACTGAAGCTTTCTTT. It codes for CASSNQGLMNTEAFF.

The CDR3 sequence: CASRGTGNYEQYF. CDR3 nucleotide sequence: TGTGCCAGCAGAGGGACAGGAAATTACGAGCAGTACTTC. V is TRBV6-2 or TRBV6-3 and J is TRBJ2-7; 8 bases fit TRBD1. Germline CDR1 MNHEY, CDR2 SVGEGT. The CDR3 is made up of 13 amino acids. V lost 6 bases, J lost 4 bases, and 5 bases stayed unmatched.

This clonotype was detected many times. The chain joins TRBV28 to TRBJ2-5, with TRBD2 matching over 9 bases. The ends lost 6 bases at V and 5 bases at J; junction bases unmatched: 10. Germline V gives CDR1 MDHEN, CDR2 SYDVKM. The CDR3 totals 15 residues. In nucleotides, the CDR3 is TGTGCCAGCAGGGAAGCGGGAGGCCAGGGGGAGACCCAGTACTTC. Translation gives CASREAGGQGETQYF. Variable domain in full (rest from reference TRBV28 and TRBJ2-5): DVKVTQSSRYLVKRTGEKVFLECVQDMDHENMFWYRQDPGLGLRLIYFSYDVKMKEKGDIPEGYSVSREKKERFSLILESASTNQTSMYLCASREAGGQGETQYFGPGTRLLVL.

This clonotype appeared many times. The rearrangement links TRBV7-2 to TRBJ2-5; D remains ambiguous. Per the germline V gene, CDR1 is SGHTA and CDR2 is FQGNSA. Trimming stripped 5 bases from V and 4 bases from J, with 14 bases between. The CDR3 length is 14 residues. CDR3 region: CASSHRVGTETQYF. The CDR3 nucleotides are TGTGCCAGCAGCCACCGGGTAGGAACAGAGACCCAGTACTTC.

In its sample, this clonotype was seen many times. The V and J genes are TRBV28 and TRBJ2-7; D is possibly TRBD2 (5 bases). The CDR3 consists of 12 residues. Germline-derived CDR1 and CDR2 are MDHEN and SYDVKM. The V end lost 5 bases, the J end lost 4 bases, and 9 bases lay between the germline ends. The CDR3: CASSPRDYEQYF. Here the CDR3 DNA reads TGTGCCAGCAGTCCTCGGGATTACGAGCAGTACTTC.

V usage is TRBV11-2 and J usage is TRBJ2-7; D uncertain. Germline lookup yields CDR1 SGHAT and CDR2 FQNNGV. The CDR3 contains 12 residues. The V and J ends lost 8 bases and 4 bases respectively, with 12 bases between them. The CDR3 DNA sequence: TGTGCCAGCGGGCAAACTTTGTACGAGCAGTACTTC. The encoded protein is CASGQTLYEQYF.

This clonotype was observed many times. The chain links TRBV6-1 to TRBJ1-1, with a tentative D call TRBD1 (6 bases). V lost 4 bases and J 4 bases, leaving 13 bases between the germline ends. The CDR3 extends over 14 amino acids. Germline-derived CDR1 and CDR2 are MNHNS and SASEGT. CDR3 sequence reads: CASSVRGIRTEAFF. The DNA of the CDR3 is TGTGCCAGCAGTGTAAGGGGGATCCGCACTGAAGCTTTCTTT.

The CDR3 DNA reads as TGTGCCAGCTCACCGTTGGTGGGCAATGTGAACACTGAAGCTTTCTTT. This sequence encodes CASSPLVGNVNTEAFF. This chain uses TRBV18 with TRBJ1-1; no clear D gene. From germline, CDR1 is KGHSH and CDR2 LQKENI. The V end lost 3 bases, the J end lost 0 bases, and 14 bases lay between the germline ends. This CDR3 has 16 amino acids.

This clonotype has only a few counts. A read error may be the cause here, since a much bigger clone is one base away. This chain connects TRBV28 to TRBJ1-2; D is perhaps TRBD1 (5 bases). The CDR3 length is 13 residues. Germline assignment: CDR1 MDHEN and CDR2 SYDVKM. V was cut by 10 bases and J by 3 bases, with 15 bases left in between. The CDR3, as DNA: TGTGCCACCAGCCAGGGTCTGGACTATGGCTACACCTTC. This gives the protein CATSQGLDYGYTF.

Concerning this clonotype: An end of the junction differs from the germline gene, which may be a read error. V gene TRBV19 combines with J gene TRBJ2-7; no definite D call. This CDR3 is built from 14 residues. The V gene's germline CDR1 is LNHDA and CDR2 SQIVND (reference sequence). CDR3 sequence (DNA): TGTGTCAGTAGTATGGTCCCAGGTAACTACGAGCAGTACTTC. This gives the protein CVSSMVPGNYEQYF.

This clonotype was seen ten or more times. The chain combines TRBV11-2 with TRBJ2-7; no firm D call. The CDR3 runs to 14 residues. Germline CDR1 is SGHAT and CDR2 is FQNNGV. V gave up 1 base and J gave up 3 bases, with 10 bases separating them. The CDR3 DNA reads as TGTGCCAGCAGCTTAGGGGAAATGTTCTACGAGCAGTACTTC. Encoded protein: CASSLGEMFYEQYF.

V is TRBV12-3 or TRBV12-4 and J is TRBJ1-5, with D maybe TRBD1 (5 bases). There are 15 residues in the CDR3. V lost 6 bases, J lost 0 bases, and 12 bases lay in between. CDR3: CASRLQVDSNQPQHF. The CDR3, as DNA: TGTGCCAGCAGGCTACAGGTCGATAGCAATCAGCCCCAGCATTTT.

The gene calls are TRBV4-2 and TRBJ2-3; a possible D gene is TRBD2 (6 bases). Germline V gene sequence: CDR1 LGHNA, CDR2 YNFKEQ. Trimming left V 3 bases short and J 4 bases short, with 14 bases between. This CDR3 region has 15 residues. The CDR3 protein is CASSQISGEADTQYF. The CDR3 DNA is TGTGCCAGCAGCCAGATTAGCGGAGAGGCAGATACGCAGTATTTT.

This clonotype was recorded many times. The chain joins TRBV6-1 to TRBJ2-5; tentative D call: TRBD2 (5 bases). Looked up from germline, CDR1 is MNHNS and CDR2 is SASEGT. This CDR3 contains 16 residues. Trimming took 5 bases from V and 1 from J, leaving 17 bases between them. The CDR3 DNA reads as TGTGCCAGCAGTCCCTTTAGGGCGGGCTTCCAAGAGACCCAGTACTTC. As protein: CASSPFRAGFQETQYF.

This clonotype was recorded at least ten times. The chain is built from TRBV6-5 and TRBJ2-5; D might be TRBD1 (6 bases). Germline V gene data show CDR1 as MNHEY and CDR2 as SVGAGI. The CDR3 consists of 14 residues. Trimming took 0 bases from V and 2 from J, leaving 7 bases between them. The chain's CDR3 is CASSYSTGQETQYF. DNA of the CDR3: TGTGCCAGCAGTTACTCGACAGGACAAGAGACCCAGTACTTC.

This clonotype has at least ten counts. The chain employs TRBV28 and TRBJ2-7; D may be TRBD2 (5 bases). V lost 6 bases to trimming and J lost 2 bases, with 14 bases between them. The CDR3 has 14 amino acids. Germline CDR1 is MDHEN and CDR2 is SYDVKM. The CDR3 sequence is CASREDSYAYEQYF. The CDR3, as DNA: TGTGCCAGCAGGGAGGACTCCTACGCCTACGAGCAGTACTTC.

This clonotype was observed at least ten times. A much more abundant neighbour one base away suggests this may be a read error. The gene calls are TRBV2 and TRBJ2-7; D is unresolved. CDR3 length: 12 amino acids. Trimming took off 4 bases at V and 2 bases at J, with 6 bases between the two ends. CDR1 SNHLY and CDR2 FYNNEI come from the germline V gene. The CDR3 DNA follows: TGTGCCAGCAGTGTTGGGGCCTACGAGCAGTACTTC. It codes for CASSVGAYEQYF. The full variable domain, its missing parts supplied by reference TRBV2 and TRBJ2-7, is EPEVTQTPSHQVTQMGQEVILRCVPISNHLYFYWYRQILGQKVEFLVSFYNNEISEKSEIFDDQFSVERPDGSNFTLKIRSTKLEDSAMYFCASSVGAYEQYFGPGTRLTVT.